This T cell receptor (beta chain) came from a study of CD8 T cells in ankylosing spondylitis. Notes on the study in general: As for the disease-linked clones, they showed a CD8+ phenotype and occurred at relatively low frequencies in peripheral blood. Made up of roughly 8 highly homologous variants, a TCR beta motif appeared characteristic of ankylosing spondylitis blood. The authors reported significant enrichment of disease-linked clones in matched ankylosing spondylitis synovial fluid.

A remark on this clonotype: Antigen unknown.

TCRdb used MiXCR to reprocess the 5' RACE reads, holding one entry per CDR3 protein. The sample lists a few hundred thousand distinct CDR3 sequences, 10% to 13% occurring once. V was pared by 6 bases and J by 4 bases, with 1 base of the junction left unmatched. The CDR3 consists of 14 residues. The rearrangement joins TRBV12-3 or TRBV12-4 to TRBJ1-4; 11 bases match TRBD1. The specimen sequenced was blood, either unsorted or a sorted T cell fraction (not recorded which). The TCR originated in a male donor with ankylosing spondylitis or in good health (not recorded which). CDR3 DNA: TGTGCCAGCAGCGGGACAGGGGGTAATGAAAAACTGTTTTTT. This encodes CASSGTGGNEKLFF.